The sequence of this T cell receptor (beta chain) was determined in a study of cytomegalovirus exposure and HLA in healthy donors. General study points: Later analysis identified several of the most significant clusters that appeared linked to common viral pathogens.

PCR was performed using 60 Vbeta and 13 Jbeta primers. Measured with immunoSEQ multiplex PCR; TCRdb has only the in-frame clones, and not every one. The repertoire holds around 150,000 clones, with about 80% as singletons. Donors in the study were healthy people who gave bone marrow. At the time of sampling, donors were nominally healthy, though unrecorded immune exposures were likely. A word on this clone: Its antigen is unknown.

The source material was PBMCs. The clonotype comes from a man aged 18 to 29 in good health and CMV-seropositive.

CDR3 in amino acids: CASSLGSRDTGELFF. The CDR3 DNA reads as TGCGCCAGCAGCTTGGGGAGCAGGGACACCGGGGAGCTGTTTTTT. The chain carries TRBV5-1 and TRBJ2-2; D possibly corresponds to TRBD1 (5 bases). The V gene lost 0 bases and the J gene lost 3 bases, with 9 bases spanning the gap. The CDR3 sequence is 15 residues long. Germline lookup yields CDR1 SGHRS and CDR2 YFSETQ. Complete variable domain (other parts from reference TRBV5-1 and TRBJ2-2): KAGVTQTPRYLIKTRGQQVTLSCSPISGHRSVSWYQQTPGQGLQFLFEYFSETQRNKGNFPGRFSGRQFSNSRSEMNVSTLELGDSALYLCASSLGSRDTGELFFGEGSRLTVL.